These 3 T cell receptor beta chains originate from one sample sequenced in a study of monozygotic twins with inflammatory bowel disease. From the 5' RACE reads, TCRdb lists one entry per CDR3 protein and no DNA. Here the sample table reports roughly 100,000 distinct CDR3 sequences. Sequenced material: blood. Receptors were obtained from a human donor with ulcerative colitis or Crohn's disease, or a healthy co-twin of an affected twin (not recorded which).

The chain combines TRBV20-1 with TRBJ2-3. The CDR3 has 13 amino acids. Germline assignment: CDR1 DFQATT and CDR2 SNEGSKA (reference sequence). CDR3 amino acids: CSATRPAPDTQYF.

V is TRBV7-2 and J is TRBJ1-1; lacking DNA, the TRBD1 call made by TCRdb goes unchecked. The germline V gene has CDR1 SGHTA and CDR2 FQGNSA. This CDR3 contains 15 residues. The CDR3 here is CASSLVGQVWAEAFF.

The chain recombines TRBV7-2 with TRBJ1-6; the D call from TCRdb, TRBD1, cannot be confirmed without DNA. Germline V gene sequence: CDR1 SGHTA, CDR2 FQGNSA. This CDR3 is 16 amino acids long. The CDR3 is CASSPTPGTGTIPLHF.